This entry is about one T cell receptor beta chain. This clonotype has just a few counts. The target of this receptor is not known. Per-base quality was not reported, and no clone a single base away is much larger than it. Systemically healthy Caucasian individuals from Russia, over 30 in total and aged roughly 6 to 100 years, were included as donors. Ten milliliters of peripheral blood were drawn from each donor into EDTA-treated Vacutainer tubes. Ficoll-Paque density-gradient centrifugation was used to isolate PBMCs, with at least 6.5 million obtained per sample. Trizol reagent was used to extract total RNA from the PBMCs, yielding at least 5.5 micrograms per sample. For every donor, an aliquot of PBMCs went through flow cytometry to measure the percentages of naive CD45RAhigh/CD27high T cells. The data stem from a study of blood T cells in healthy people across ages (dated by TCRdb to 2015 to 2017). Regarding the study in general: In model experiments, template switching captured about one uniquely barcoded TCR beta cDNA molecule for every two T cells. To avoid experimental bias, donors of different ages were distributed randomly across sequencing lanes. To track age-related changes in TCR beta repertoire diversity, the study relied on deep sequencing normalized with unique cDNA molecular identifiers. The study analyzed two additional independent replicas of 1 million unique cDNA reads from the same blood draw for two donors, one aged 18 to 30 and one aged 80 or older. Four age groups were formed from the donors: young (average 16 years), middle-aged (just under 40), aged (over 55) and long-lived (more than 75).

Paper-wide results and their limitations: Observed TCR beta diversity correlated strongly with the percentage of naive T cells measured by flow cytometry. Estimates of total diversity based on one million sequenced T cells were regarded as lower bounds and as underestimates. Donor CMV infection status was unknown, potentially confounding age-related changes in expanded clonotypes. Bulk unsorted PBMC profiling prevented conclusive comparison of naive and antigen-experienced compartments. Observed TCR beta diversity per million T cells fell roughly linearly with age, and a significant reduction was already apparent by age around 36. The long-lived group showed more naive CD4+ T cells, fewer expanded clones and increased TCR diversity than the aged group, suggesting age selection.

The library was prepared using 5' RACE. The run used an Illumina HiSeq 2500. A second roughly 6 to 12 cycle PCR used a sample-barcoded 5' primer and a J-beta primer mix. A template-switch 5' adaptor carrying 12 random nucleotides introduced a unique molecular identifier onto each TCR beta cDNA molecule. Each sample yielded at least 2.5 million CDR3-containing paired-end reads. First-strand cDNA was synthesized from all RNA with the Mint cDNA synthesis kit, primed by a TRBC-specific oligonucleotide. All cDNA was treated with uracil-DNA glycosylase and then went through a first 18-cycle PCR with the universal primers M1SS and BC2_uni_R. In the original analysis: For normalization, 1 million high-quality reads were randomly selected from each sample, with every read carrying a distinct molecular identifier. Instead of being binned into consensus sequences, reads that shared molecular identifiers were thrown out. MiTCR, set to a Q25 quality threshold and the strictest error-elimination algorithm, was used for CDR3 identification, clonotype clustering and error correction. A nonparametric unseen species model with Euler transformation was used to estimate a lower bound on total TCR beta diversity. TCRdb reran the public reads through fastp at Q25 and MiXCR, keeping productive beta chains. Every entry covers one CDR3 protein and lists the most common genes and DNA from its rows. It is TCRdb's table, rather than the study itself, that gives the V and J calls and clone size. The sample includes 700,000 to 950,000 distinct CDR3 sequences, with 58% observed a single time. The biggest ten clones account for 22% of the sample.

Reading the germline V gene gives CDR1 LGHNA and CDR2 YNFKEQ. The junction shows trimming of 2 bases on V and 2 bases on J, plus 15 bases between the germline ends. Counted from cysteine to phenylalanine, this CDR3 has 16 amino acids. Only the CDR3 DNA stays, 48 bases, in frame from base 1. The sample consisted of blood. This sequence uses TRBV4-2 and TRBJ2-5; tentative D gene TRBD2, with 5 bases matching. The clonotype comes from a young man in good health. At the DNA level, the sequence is TGTGCCAGCAGCCAACGTCCCTTCGGGGTTCAAGAGACCCAGTACTTC. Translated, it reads CASSQRPFGVQETQYF.